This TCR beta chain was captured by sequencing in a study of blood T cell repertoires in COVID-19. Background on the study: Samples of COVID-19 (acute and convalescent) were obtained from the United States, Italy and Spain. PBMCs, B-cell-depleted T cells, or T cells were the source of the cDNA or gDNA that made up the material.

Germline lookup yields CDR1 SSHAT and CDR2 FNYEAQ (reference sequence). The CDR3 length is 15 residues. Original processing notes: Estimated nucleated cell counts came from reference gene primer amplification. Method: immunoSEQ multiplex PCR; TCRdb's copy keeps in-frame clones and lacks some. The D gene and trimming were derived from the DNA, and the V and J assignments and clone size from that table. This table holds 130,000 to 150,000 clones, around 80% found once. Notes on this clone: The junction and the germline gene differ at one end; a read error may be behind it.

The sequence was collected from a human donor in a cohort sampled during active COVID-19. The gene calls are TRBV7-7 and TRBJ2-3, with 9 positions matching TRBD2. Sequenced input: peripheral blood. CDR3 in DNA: TGTGCTAGCAGCTTTGGCGGGGGGGCCACAGATACGCAGTATTTT. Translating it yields CASSFGGGATDTQYF.